These T cell receptor beta chains were read from a single sample in a study of shared clonotypes between healthy human individuals. Generated by immunoSEQ multiplex PCR, the TCRdb table keeps only in-frame clones and is missing some. The sample carries about 710,000 clones, around three quarters recorded once. The sample was memory CD4+ T cells sorted from blood. These receptors were obtained from a woman aged 30 to 39 in good health. The CDR3 runs from the conserved cysteine through the conserved F or W. Each record gives: V gene, J gene, clone size, CDR3 length, D gene, CDR3 protein, CDR3 DNA. The D gene is left open where the match is weak. Some rows have no size entry. The others give once, few or many, or a class for an expanded clone.

TRBV28,TRBJ2-5,-,14,-,CASSPTPGAETQYF,TGTGCCAGCAGCCCTACTCCCGGGGCAGAGACCCAGTACTTC
TRBV19,TRBJ1-2,-,11,-,CASSTGSGYTF,TGTGCCAGTAGTACAGGGAGTGGCTACACCTTC
TRBV28,TRBJ2-7,few,17,TRBD2,CASSFASGRELEGEQYF,TGTGCCAGCAGTTTTGCTAGCGGGAGGGAACTTGAGGGCGAGCAGTACTTC
TRBV6-5,TRBJ2-7,-,14,TRBD2,CASSQTSGNHEQYF,TGTGCCAGCAGTCAGACTAGCGGGAACCACGAGCAGTACTTC
TRBV28,TRBJ1-5,few,14,-,CASGGWISNQPQHF,TGTGCCAGCGGGGGCTGGATTAGCAATCAGCCCCAGCATTTT
TRBV10-3,TRBJ1-2,medium-sized,15,TRBD1,CAIMGDRDLLYGYTF,TGTGCCATCATGGGGGACAGGGACCTTCTCTATGGCTACACCTTC
TRBV28,TRBJ2-5,-,20,TRBD2,CASSLGVGASGRPGQETQYF,TGTGCCAGCAGTTTAGGGGTTGGGGCTAGCGGGAGGCCGGGGCAAGAGACCCAGTACTTC
TRBV2,TRBJ2-7,-,16,-,CASSERLRDISYEQYF,TGTGCCAGCAGTGAAAGGTTACGGGACATCTCCTACGAGCAGTACTTC
TRBV28,TRBJ1-5,-,13,-,CASSLQGKKPQHF,TGTGCCAGCAGTCTTCAGGGAAAGAAGCCCCAGCATTTT
TRBV29-1,TRBJ2-1,few,15,TRBD2,CSVSLAGGPWDEQFF,TGCAGCGTTTCTCTAGCGGGAGGGCCATGGGATGAGCAGTTCTTC
TRBV10-2,TRBJ2-1,once,13,-,CASSESSGTEQFF,TGCGCCAGCAGTGAGTCGAGCGGTACCGAGCAGTTCTTC
TRBV5-4,TRBJ1-2,few,14,-,CASSDLGLDYGYTF,TGTGCCAGCAGCGACCTGGGACTCGACTATGGCTACACCTTC
TRBV27,TRBJ1-5,-,14,-,CASSAGHSNQPQHF,TGTGCCAGCAGTGCGGGACACTCAAATCAGCCCCAGCATTTT
TRBV4-2,TRBJ2-5,-,16,TRBD1,CASSQGSDRVVETQYF,TGTGCCAGCAGCCAAGGATCGGACAGGGTTGTTGAGACCCAGTACTTC
TRBV6-1,TRBJ2-7,-,13,-,CASVGSGRYEQYF,TGTGCCAGCGTCGGGTCAGGAAGATACGAGCAGTACTTC
TRBV6-1,TRBJ2-5,-,16,TRBD1,CASSDPGTGVRKTQYF,TGTGCCAGCAGTGATCCCGGGACAGGGGTTCGAAAGACCCAGTACTTC
TRBV7-8,TRBJ2-7,-,13,TRBD2,CASSLAGATKQYF,TGTGCCAGCAGCCTAGCGGGGGCTACGAAACAGTACTTC